This TCR beta chain was retrieved from a study of post-analysis software for immune sequencing data. Worth noting for this clonotype: The antigen remains undetermined.

Study-level points and caveats: TRBV5-6, TRBV5-1 and TRBV20-1 were among several TRBV segments more frequent in patients than controls.

This CDR3 is built from 15 residues. Germline V CDR1 and CDR2: LGHDT, YNNKEL (reference sequence). Trimming removed 1 base at V and 0 bases at J, with 7 bases between. Prepared TCR beta cDNA libraries contained unique molecular identifiers. TCRdb called the PCR reads again in MiXCR, with one record for every CDR3 protein. In the table there are hundreds of thousands of distinct CDR3 sequences, roughly 50% of which are singletons. This chain joins TRBV3-1 and TRBJ1-5; the D is unclear. The sample was blood. The receptor was isolated from a girl aged 5 to 17 with multiple sclerosis. CDR3 sequence: CASSQGATSNQPQHF. CDR3 DNA sequence: TGTGCCAGCAGCCAAGGGGCTACTAGCAATCAGCCCCAGCATTTT.